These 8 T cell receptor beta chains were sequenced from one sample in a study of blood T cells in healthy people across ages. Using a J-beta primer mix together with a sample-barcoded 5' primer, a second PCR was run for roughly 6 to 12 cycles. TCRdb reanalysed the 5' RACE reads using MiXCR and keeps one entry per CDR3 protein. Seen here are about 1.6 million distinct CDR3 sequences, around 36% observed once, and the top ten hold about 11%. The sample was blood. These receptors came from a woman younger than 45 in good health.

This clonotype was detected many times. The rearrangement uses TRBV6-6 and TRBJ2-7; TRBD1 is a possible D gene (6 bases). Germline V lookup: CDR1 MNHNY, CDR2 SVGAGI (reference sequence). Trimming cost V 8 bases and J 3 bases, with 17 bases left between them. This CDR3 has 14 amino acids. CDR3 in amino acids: CASLPDQGRYEQYF. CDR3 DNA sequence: TGTGCCAGCCTCCCCGACCAGGGGCGCTACGAGCAGTACTTC.

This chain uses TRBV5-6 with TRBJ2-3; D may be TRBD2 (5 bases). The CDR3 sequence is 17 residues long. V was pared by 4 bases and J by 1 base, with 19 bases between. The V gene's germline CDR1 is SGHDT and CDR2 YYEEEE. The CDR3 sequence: CASSASGDGVRTDTQYF. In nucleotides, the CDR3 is TGTGCCAGCAGCGCCTCAGGTGACGGGGTTCGCACAGATACGCAGTATTTT.

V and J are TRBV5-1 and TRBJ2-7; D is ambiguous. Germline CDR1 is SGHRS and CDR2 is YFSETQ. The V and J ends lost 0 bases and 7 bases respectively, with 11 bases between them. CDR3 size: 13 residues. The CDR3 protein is CASSLGGYVEQYF. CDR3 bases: TGCGCCAGCAGCTTGGGAGGATACGTAGAGCAGTACTTC. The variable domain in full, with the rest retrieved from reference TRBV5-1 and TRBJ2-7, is KAGVTQTPRYLIKTRGQQVTLSCSPISGHRSVSWYQQTPGQGLQFLFEYFSETQRNKGNFPGRFSGRQFSNSRSEMNVSTLELGDSALYLCASSLGGYVEQYFGPGTRLTVT.

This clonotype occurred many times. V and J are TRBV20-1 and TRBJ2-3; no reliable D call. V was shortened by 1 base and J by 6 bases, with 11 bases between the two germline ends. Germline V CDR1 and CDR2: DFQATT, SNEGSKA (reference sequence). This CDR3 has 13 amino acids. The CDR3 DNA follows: TGCAGTGCTAGAGGGCCCATCGCCGATACGCAGTATTTT. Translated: CSARGPIADTQYF.

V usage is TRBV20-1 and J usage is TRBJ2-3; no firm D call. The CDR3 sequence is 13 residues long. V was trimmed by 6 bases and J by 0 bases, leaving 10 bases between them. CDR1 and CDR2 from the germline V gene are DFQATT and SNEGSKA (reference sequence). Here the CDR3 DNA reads TGCAGTGCCCTCGCGCCTAGCACAGATACGCAGTATTTT. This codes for CSALAPSTDTQYF.

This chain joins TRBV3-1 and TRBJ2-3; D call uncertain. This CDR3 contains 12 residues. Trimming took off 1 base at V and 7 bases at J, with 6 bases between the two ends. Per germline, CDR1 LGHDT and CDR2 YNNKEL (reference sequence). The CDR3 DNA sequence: TGTGCCAGCAGCCAAGTACGGAATACGCAGTATTTT. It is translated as CASSQVRNTQYF.

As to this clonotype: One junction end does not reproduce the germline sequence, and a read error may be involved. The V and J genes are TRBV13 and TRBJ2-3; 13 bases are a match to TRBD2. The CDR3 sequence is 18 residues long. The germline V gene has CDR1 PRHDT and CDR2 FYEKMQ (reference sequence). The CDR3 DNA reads TGTGCCGGCAGCGGGGAGGGGACTAGCGGGATCAGCACAGATACGCAGTATTTT. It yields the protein CAGSGEGTSGISTDTQYF.

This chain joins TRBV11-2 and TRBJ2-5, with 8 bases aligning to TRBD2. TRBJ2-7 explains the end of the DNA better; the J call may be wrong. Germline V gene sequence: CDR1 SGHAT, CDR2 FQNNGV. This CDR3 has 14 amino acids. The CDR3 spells CASGGLASFFEQYF. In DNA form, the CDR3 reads TGTGCCAGCGGAGGACTAGCCTCTTTTTTCGAGCAGTACTTC.